These T cell receptor beta chains were read from a single sample in a study of blood T cell repertoires in COVID-19. The protocol was immunoSEQ multiplex PCR, while the TCRdb copy is restricted to in-frame clones and leaves out a portion. The sample consists of tens of thousands of clones, roughly four fifths of them appearing once. Material for sequencing was peripheral blood. Source of these receptors: a man in his forties or fifties with active or convalescent COVID-19. CDR3s include the opening cysteine and the closing phenylalanine or tryptophan. Each record gives: clone size, V gene, J gene, D gene, CDR3 DNA, CDR3 protein. D genes are given only for firm matches. The size of a clone is reported for some rows only, either as once, few or many, or as a class for expanded clones.

-	TRBV2	TRBJ1-1	-	TGTGCCAGCAGTGAGGAAGTACGGCTAGGCGGTGAAGCTTTCTTT	CASSEEVRLGGEAFF
-	TRBV11-2	TRBJ2-7	TRBD1	TGTGCCAGCAGCTTGGACAGGCGCACCTACGAGCAGTACTTC	CASSLDRRTYEQYF
-	TRBV7-9	TRBJ2-2	-	TGTGCCTGTAGTGGGTCGGGCACCGGGGAGCTGTTTTTT	CACSGSGTGELFF
-	TRBV7-9	TRBJ2-7	-	TGTGCCAGCAACACTAACTACGAGCAGTACTTC	CASNTNYEQYF
-	TRBV5-1	TRBJ1-2	-	TGCGCCAGCAGACAGGACTATGGCTACACCTTC	CASRQDYGYTF
-	TRBV19	TRBJ1-2	TRBD1	TGTGCCAGTACCTCGGGACAGGGGATCTATGGCTACACCTTC	CASTSGQGIYGYTF
-	TRBV19	TRBJ1-3	TRBD1	TGTGCCAGTCGCACGGGACAGAAGGGAAACACCATATATTTT	CASRTGQKGNTIYF
-	TRBV10-3	TRBJ2-7	TRBD1	TGTGCCATCAGGGGACAGGGTCGGGACGAGCAGTACTTC	CAIRGQGRDEQYF
-	TRBV7-9	TRBJ1-4	-	TGTGCCAGCAGCTTAGGCGGGACGGTTAATGAAAAACTGTTTTTT	CASSLGGTVNEKLFF
-	TRBV28	TRBJ2-4	-	TGTGCCAGCAGCCCAACAGGGTACGGCAAAAACATTCAGTACTTC	CASSPTGYGKNIQYF
-	TRBV3-1/TRBV3-2	TRBJ2-5	-	TGTGCCAGCAGCCAAGAAACCACAGGGTTACCCCAGTACTTC	CASSQETTGLPQYF
few	TRBV5-5	TRBJ1-2	-	TGTGCCAGCAGCTTATCAGGTCATGCCTATGGCTACACCTTC	CASSLSGHAYGYTF
-	TRBV27	TRBJ1-1	-	TGTGCCAGCAGTCGACACTTCAAGAACACTGAAGCTTTCTTT	CASSRHFKNTEAFF
-	TRBV5-1	TRBJ2-2	TRBD1	TGCGCCACGAACAGGGGTAACACCGGGGAGCTGTTTTTT	CATNRGNTGELFF
-	TRBV18	TRBJ2-3	TRBD1	TGTGCCAGCTCACCATTTACAGGGGGGTCTAGCACAGATACGCAGTATTTT	CASSPFTGGSSTDTQYF
-	TRBV28	TRBJ2-2	-	TGTGCCACCTACGGGCAGGGGAACACCGGGGAGCTGTTTTTT	CATYGQGNTGELFF
-	TRBV2	TRBJ2-3	TRBD2	TGTGCCAGCAGTGTAAGCGGGGGATCCACAGATACGCAGTATTTT	CASSVSGGSTDTQYF
-	TRBV9	TRBJ2-7	TRBD2	TGTGCCAGCAGCACCAGTGGACTAGCGGGGGGGAGGCAGTACTTC	CASSTSGLAGGRQYF
-	TRBV2	TRBJ2-3	-	TGTGCCAGCAGTGGGAGTGGCAGCGGACCCACAGATACGCAGTATTTT	CASSGSGSGPTDTQYF
few	TRBV18	TRBJ1-1	TRBD1	TGTGCCAGCTCACCTCAAACAGGGGGCTTGAACACTGAAGCTTTCTTT	CASSPQTGGLNTEAFF
once	TRBV10-3	TRBJ2-1	-	TGTGCCATCAGTGAGTCGAGTCAGGGTGGGAGGAATGAGCAGTTCTTC	CAISESSQGGRNEQFF
once	TRBV9	TRBJ2-3	TRBD2	TGTGCCAGCAGCGTACGGGGACTAGCGGGGGGAGGCGCAGATACGCAGTATTTT	CASSVRGLAGGGADTQYF
-	TRBV3-1/TRBV3-2	TRBJ2-3	TRBD2	TGTGCCAGCAGCCAAGAGGGTAGCGGGGGTTCATTCGGTACGCAGTATTTT	CASSQEGSGGSFGTQYF
-	TRBV7-2	TRBJ2-1	TRBD2	TGTGCCAGCAGCCCTCTCGTAACTAGCGGGGGGGAACAGTTCTTC	CASSPLVTSGGEQFF
-	TRBV7-9	TRBJ2-1	-	TGTGCCAGCCCGGAGAGGGGGGGTGACAATGAGCAGTTCTTC	CASPERGGDNEQFF
-	TRBV15	TRBJ1-1	-	TGTGCCACCAGCTCCGCATTCGAGGGCACTGAAGCTTTCTTT	CATSSAFEGTEAFF
-	TRBV7-2	TRBJ1-2	-	TGTGCCAGCAGCTTAGGTTTCTTTAACTATGGCTACACCTTC	CASSLGFFNYGYTF
-	TRBV15	TRBJ1-5	-	TGTGCCACCAGCAGAGATGGACAGCAACAACAGCCCCAGCATTTT	CATSRDGQQQQPQHF
-	TRBV19	TRBJ1-1	-	TGTGCCAGTAGTATGAACAGAAACACTGAAGCTTTCTTT	CASSMNRNTEAFF
-	TRBV5-4	TRBJ2-3	TRBD1	TGTGCCAGCAGCCCCTTCCCAGGGGGTAGCACAGATACGCAGTATTTT	CASSPFPGGSTDTQYF
few	TRBV30	TRBJ1-4	-	TGTGCCTGGAGTGTCACAACTAACGAAAAACTGTTTTTT	CAWSVTTNEKLFF
-	TRBV19	TRBJ1-4	-	TGTGCCAGTAGTGACCGTGGGCCCAATGAAAAACTGTTTTTT	CASSDRGPNEKLFF
once	TRBV6-1	TRBJ1-2	TRBD1	TGTGCCAGCAGTGAGTGGACAGGGGGCTATGGCTACACCTTC	CASSEWTGGYGYTF
-	TRBV7-2	TRBJ1-3	-	TGTGCCAGCAGCTCCGTTCCGGTCGACACCATATATTTT	CASSSVPVDTIYF
-	TRBV19	TRBJ1-5	TRBD1	TGTGCCAGTAGCTGGACAGGGGTCGATCAGCCCCAGCATTTT	CASSWTGVDQPQHF
-	TRBV6-2/TRBV6-3	TRBJ1-6	TRBD1	TGTGCCAGCAGTTGGGACAGGGGATCGAATAACGGTTCACCCCTCCACTTT	CASSWDRGSNNGSPLHF
-	TRBV19	TRBJ1-2	-	TGTGCCAGTAGTCAAATGACAGAAAACTATGGCTACACCTTC	CASSQMTENYGYTF
-	TRBV19	TRBJ1-5	-	TGTGCCAGTAGTATTTTGGCGGCTAATAGCAATCAGCCCCAGCATTTT	CASSILAANSNQPQHF
-	TRBV24-1	TRBJ1-6	-	TGTGCCACCAGTGATAACAGCGGTTCACCCCTCCACTTT	CATSDNSGSPLHF
-	TRBV5-1	TRBJ2-5	-	TGCGCCAGCAGGATATCAGGGGCCTTGCAAGAGACCCAGTACTTC	CASRISGALQETQYF
-	TRBV4-1	TRBJ2-6	-	TGCGCCAGCAGCCAGGCTGACTCTGGGGCCAACGTCCTGACTTTC	CASSQADSGANVLTF
-	TRBV12-3/TRBV12-4	TRBJ2-1	TRBD1	TGTGCCAGCGTATCTCAACAGGGGAATGAGCAGTTCTTC	CASVSQQGNEQFF
few	TRBV10-3	TRBJ2-5	TRBD2	TGTGCCATCAGTGAGGAGGGCGGGGGGGTTAAAGAGACCCAGTACTTC	CAISEEGGGVKETQYF
-	TRBV10-3	TRBJ2-3	-	TGTGCCATCAGGACAGAAGGGGCAGATACGCAGTATTTT	CAIRTEGADTQYF
-	TRBV7-7	TRBJ2-1	-	TGTGCCAGCAGCTCGGTTCCTAGCTCCTACAATGAGCAGTTCTTC	CASSSVPSSYNEQFF
few	TRBV7-9	TRBJ1-1	-	TGTGCCAGCGGGACACATAGCGACACTGAAGCTTTCTTT	CASGTHSDTEAFF
-	TRBV27	TRBJ1-4	-	TGTGCCAGCAGTTTGAGGTCTCTGGGTAATGAAAAACTGTTTTTT	CASSLRSLGNEKLFF
-	TRBV25-1	TRBJ1-1	TRBD1	TGTGCCAGCAGTCTGACAGGGGTGAGCACTGAAGCTTTCTTT	CASSLTGVSTEAFF
-	TRBV6-1	TRBJ2-2	-	TGTGCCAGCAGTGATGGTCAGGCGAACACCGGGGAGCTGTTTTTT	CASSDGQANTGELFF
-	TRBV28	TRBJ2-5	-	TGTGCCAGCAGTTTATGGAGTCAGGGCCCGCGGACCCAGTACTTC	CASSLWSQGPRTQYF
-	TRBV5-1	TRBJ1-4	-	TGCGCCAGCAGCAAAAGGGACCGGGGGACTAATGAAAAACTGTTTTTT	CASSKRDRGTNEKLFF
-	TRBV28	TRBJ1-2	-	TGTGCCAGCAGTTTTTCGGGGAATGGCTACACCTTC	CASSFSGNGYTF
-	TRBV29-1	TRBJ2-3	TRBD2	TGCAGCGTCCCCCTAGCGGGGCCCTCTCTCTTTAGCACAGATACGCAGTATTTT	CSVPLAGPSLFSTDTQYF
-	TRBV6-5	TRBJ2-7	TRBD1	TGTGCCAGTAGACAGGGCTACGAGCAGTACTTC	CASRQGYEQYF
-	TRBV15	TRBJ2-7	-	TGTGCCACCAGCAGACAGGCATCTTACGAGCAGTACTTC	CATSRQASYEQYF
-	TRBV5-1	TRBJ2-1	TRBD1	TGCGCCAGCAGCTTACAGGGGGCGAACAATGAGCAGTTCTTC	CASSLQGANNEQFF